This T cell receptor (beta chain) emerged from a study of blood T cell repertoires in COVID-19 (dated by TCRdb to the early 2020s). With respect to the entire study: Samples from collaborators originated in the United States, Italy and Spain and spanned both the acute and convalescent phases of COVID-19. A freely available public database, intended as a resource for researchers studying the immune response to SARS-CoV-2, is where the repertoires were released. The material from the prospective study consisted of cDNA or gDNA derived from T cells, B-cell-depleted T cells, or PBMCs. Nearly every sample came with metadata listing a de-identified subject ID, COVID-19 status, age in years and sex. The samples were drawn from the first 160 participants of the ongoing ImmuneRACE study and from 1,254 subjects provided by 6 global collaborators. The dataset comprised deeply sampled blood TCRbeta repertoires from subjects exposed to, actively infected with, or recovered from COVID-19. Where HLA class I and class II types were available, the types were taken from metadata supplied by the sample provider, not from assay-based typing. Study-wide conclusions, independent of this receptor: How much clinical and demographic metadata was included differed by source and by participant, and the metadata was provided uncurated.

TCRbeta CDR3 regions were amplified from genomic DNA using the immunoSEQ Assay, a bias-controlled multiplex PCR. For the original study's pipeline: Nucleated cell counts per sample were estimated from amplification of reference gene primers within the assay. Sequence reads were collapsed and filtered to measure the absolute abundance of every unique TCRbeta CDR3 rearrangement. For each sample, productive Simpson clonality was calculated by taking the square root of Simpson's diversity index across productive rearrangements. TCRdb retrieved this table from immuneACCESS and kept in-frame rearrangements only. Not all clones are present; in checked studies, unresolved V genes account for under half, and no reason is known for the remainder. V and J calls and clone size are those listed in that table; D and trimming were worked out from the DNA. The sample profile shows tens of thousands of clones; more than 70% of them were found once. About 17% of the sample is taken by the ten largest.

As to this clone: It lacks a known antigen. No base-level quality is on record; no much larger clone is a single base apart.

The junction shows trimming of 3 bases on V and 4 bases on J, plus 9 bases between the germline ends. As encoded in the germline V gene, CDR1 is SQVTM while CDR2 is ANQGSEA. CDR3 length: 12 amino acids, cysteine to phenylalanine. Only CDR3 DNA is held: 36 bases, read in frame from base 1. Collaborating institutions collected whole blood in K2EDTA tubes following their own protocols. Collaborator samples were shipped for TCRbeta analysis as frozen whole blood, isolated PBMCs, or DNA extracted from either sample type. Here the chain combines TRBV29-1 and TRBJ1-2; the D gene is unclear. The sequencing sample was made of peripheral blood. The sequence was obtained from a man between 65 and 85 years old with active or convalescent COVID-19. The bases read TGCAGCGTTGATAGTAAACCCTATGGCTACACCTTC. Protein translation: CSVDSKPYGYTF.